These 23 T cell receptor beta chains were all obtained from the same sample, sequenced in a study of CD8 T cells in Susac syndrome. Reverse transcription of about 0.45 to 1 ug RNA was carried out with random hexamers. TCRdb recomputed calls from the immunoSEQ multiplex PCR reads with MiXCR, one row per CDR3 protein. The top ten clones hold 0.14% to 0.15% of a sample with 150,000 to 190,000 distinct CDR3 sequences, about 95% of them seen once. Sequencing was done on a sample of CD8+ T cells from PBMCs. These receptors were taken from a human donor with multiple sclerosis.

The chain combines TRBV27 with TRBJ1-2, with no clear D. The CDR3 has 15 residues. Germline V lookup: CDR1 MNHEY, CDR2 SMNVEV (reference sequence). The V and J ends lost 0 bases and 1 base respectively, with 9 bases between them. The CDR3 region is CASSLSLEFNYGYTF. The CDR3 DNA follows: TGTGCCAGCAGTTTATCCTTGGAGTTTAACTATGGCTACACCTTC.

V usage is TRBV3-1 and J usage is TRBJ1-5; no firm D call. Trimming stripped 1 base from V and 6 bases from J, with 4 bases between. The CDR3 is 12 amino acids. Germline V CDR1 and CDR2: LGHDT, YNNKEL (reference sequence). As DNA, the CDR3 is TGTGCCAGCAGCCAAGCCAGTCAGCCCCAGCATTTT. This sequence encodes CASSQASQPQHF. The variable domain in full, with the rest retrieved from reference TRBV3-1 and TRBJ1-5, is DTAVSQTPKYLVTQMGNDKSIKCEQNLGHDTMYWYKQDSKKFLKIMFSYNNKELIINETVPNRFSPKSPDKAHLNLHINSLELGDSAVYFCASSQASQPQHFGDGTRLSIL.

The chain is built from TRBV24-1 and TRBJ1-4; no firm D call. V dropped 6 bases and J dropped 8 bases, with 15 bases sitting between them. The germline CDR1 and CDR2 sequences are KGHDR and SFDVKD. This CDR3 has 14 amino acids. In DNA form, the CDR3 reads TGTGCCACCAGTATAACTGGAGAAGCCGAAAAACTGTTTTTT. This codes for CATSITGEAEKLFF.

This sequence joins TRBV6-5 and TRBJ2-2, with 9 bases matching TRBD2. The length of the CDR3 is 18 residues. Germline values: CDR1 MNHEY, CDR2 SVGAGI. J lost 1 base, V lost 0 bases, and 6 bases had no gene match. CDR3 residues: CASSYSPFSGGNTGELFF. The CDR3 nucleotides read TGTGCCAGCAGTTACTCCCCCTTTAGCGGGGGGAACACCGGGGAGCTGTTTTTT.

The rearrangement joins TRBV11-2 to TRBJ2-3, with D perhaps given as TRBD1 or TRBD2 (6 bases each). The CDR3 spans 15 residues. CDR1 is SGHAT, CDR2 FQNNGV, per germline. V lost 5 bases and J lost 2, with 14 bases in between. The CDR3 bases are TGTGCCAGCAGCCCCAACGGGGGCCCCACAGATACGCAGTATTTT. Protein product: CASSPNGGPTDTQYF.

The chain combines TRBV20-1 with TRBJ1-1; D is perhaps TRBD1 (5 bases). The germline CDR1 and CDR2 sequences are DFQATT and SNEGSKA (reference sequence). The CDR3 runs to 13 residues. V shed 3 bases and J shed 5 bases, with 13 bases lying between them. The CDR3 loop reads CSARLGVRTEAFF. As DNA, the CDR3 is TGCAGTGCTAGGCTGGGGGTAAGAACTGAAGCTTTCTTT.

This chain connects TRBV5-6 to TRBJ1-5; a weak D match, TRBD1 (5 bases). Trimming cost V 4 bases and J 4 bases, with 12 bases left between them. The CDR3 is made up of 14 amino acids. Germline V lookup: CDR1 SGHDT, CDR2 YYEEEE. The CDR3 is CASSGYRLNQPQHF. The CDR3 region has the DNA TGTGCCAGCAGCGGATACAGGTTAAATCAGCCCCAGCATTTT.

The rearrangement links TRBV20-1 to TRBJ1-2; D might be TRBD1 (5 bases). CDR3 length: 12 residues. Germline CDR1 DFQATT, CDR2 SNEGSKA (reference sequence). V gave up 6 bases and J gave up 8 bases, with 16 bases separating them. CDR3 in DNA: TGCAGTGCCCCCGGGACCCCTAAAGGCTACACCTTC. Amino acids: CSAPGTPKGYTF.

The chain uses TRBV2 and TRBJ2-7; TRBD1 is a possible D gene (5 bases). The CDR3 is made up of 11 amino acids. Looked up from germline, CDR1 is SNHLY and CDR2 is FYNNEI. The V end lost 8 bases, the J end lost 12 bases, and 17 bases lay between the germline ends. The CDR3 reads CASPSQGLGYF. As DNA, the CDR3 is TGTGCCAGCCCGAGTCAGGGCCTGGGGTACTTC.

The CDR3 loop reads CASSEYRNDGYTF. The DNA for the CDR3 is TGTGCCAGCAGTGAATACAGGAACGATGGCTACACCTTC. The chain employs TRBV25-1 and TRBJ1-2; D not resolved. The CDR3 is 13 amino acids. Trimming took off 0 bases at V and 6 bases at J, with 8 bases between the two ends. CDR1 MGHDK and CDR2 SYGVNS come from the germline V gene.

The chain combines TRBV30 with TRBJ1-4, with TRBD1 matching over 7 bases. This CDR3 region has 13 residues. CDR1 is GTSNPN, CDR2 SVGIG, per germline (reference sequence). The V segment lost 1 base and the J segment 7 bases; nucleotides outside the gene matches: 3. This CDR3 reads CAWSEAGGEKLFF. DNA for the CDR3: TGTGCCTGGAGTGAGGCAGGGGGTGAAAAACTGTTTTTT.

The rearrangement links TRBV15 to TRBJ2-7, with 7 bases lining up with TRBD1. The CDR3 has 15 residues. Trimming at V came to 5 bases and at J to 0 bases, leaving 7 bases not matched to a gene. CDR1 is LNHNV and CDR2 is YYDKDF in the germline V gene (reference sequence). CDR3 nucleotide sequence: TGTGCCACCAGCCCAGCAGGGACAGTCTCCTACGAGCAGTACTTC. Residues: CATSPAGTVSYEQYF. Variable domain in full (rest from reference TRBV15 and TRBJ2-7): DAMVIQNPRYQVTQFGKPVTLSCSQTLNHNVMYWYQQKSSQAPKLLFHYYDKDFNNEADTPDNFQSRRPNTSFCFLDIRSPGLGDTAMYLCATSPAGTVSYEQYFGPGTRLTVT.

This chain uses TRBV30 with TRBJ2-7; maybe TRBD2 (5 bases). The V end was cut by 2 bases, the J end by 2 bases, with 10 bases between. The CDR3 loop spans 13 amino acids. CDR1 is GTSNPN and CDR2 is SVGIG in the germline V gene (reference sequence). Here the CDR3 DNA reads TGTGCCTGGAGTTCGGGATCTACCTACGAGCAGTACGTC. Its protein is CAWSSGSTYEQYV.

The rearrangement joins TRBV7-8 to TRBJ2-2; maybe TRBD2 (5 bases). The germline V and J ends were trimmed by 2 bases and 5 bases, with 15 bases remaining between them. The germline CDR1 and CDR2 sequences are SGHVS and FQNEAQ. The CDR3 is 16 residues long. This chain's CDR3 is CASSLSARVGTGELFF. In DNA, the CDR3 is TGTGCCAGCAGCTTATCAGCGAGGGTTGGGACCGGGGAGCTGTTTTTT. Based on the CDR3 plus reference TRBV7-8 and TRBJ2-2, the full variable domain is GAGVSQSPRYKVAKRGQDVALRCDPISGHVSLFWYQQALGQGPEFLTYFQNEAQLDKSGLPSDRFFAERPEGSVSTLKIQRTQQEDSAVYLCASSLSARVGTGELFFGEGSRLTVL.

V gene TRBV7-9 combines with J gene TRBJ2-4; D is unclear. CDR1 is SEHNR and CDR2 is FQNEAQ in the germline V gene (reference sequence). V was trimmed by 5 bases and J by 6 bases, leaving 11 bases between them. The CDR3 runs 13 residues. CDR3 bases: TGTGCCAGCAGCCCCGAAGACTCAAACATTCAGTACTTC. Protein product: CASSPEDSNIQYF.

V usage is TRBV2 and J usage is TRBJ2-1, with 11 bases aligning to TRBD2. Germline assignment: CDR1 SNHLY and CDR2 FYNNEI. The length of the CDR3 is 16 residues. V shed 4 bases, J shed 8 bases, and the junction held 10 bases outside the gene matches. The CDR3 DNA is TGTGCCAGCAGTGGAGCACTAGCGGGGGCTACGGATGAGCAGTTCTTC. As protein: CASSGALAGATDEQFF.

CDR3 sequence (DNA): TGCGCCAGCAGCACGGGCTCAGGGTCGGGTTCTAACGAGCAGTACTTC. It yields the protein CASSTGSGSGSNEQYF. The gene calls are TRBV5-1 and TRBJ2-7; D is perhaps TRBD1 (5 bases). The germline CDR1 and CDR2 sequences are SGHRS and YFSETQ. Trimming took off 4 bases at V and 5 bases at J, with 22 bases between the two ends. The CDR3 length is 16 residues.

Written as DNA, the CDR3 is TGTGCCAGCAGCTTGGCTTTCCAGGGCGGATCACCCCTCCACTTT. Amino acid sequence: CASSLAFQGGSPLHF. This chain joins TRBV7-8 and TRBJ1-6, with D maybe TRBD1 (5 bases). There are 15 residues in the CDR3. Per germline, CDR1 SGHVS and CDR2 FQNEAQ. Trimming stripped 3 bases from V and 10 bases from J, with 16 bases between.

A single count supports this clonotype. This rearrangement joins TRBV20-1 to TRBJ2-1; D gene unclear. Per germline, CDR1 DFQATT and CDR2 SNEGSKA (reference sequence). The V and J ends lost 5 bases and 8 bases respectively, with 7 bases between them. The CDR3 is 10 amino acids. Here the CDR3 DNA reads TGCAGTGCTGAAGTGGATGAGCAGTTCTTC. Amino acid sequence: CSAEVDEQFF.

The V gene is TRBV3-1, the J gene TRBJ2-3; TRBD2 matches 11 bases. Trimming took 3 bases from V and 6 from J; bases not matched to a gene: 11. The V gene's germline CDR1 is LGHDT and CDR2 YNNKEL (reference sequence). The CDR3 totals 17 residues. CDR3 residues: CASSHKKLAGDVDTQYF. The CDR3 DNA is TGTGCCAGCAGCCACAAAAAACTAGCGGGAGACGTGGATACGCAGTATTTT.

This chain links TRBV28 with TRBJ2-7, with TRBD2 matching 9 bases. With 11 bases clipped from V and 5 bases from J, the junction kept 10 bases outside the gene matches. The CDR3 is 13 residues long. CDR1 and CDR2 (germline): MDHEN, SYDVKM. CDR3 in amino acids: CASSRGGANEQYV. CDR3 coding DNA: TGTGCCTCCAGCCGCGGGGGGGCTAACGAGCAGTACGTC.

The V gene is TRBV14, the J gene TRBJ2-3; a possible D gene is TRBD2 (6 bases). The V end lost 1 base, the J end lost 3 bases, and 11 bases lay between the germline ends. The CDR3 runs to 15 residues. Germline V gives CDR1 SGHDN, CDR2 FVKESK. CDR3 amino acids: CASSQVGLPTDTQYF. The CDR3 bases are TGTGCCAGCAGCCAAGTAGGACTACCTACAGATACGCAGTATTTT.

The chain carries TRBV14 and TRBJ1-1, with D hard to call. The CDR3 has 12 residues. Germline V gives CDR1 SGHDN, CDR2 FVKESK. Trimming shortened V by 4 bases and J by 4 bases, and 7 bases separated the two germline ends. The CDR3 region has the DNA TGTGCCAGCAGCCCATATTCCACTGAAGCTTTCTTT. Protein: CASSPYSTEAFF. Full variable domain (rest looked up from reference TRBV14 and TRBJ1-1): EAGVTQFPSHSVIEKGQTVTLRCDPISGHDNLYWYRRVMGKEIKFLLHFVKESKQDESGMPNNRFLAERTGGTYSTLKVQPAELEDSGVYFCASSPYSTEAFFGQGTRLTVV.